This T cell receptor beta chain was sequenced for a study of control samples from healthy donors and cancer patients. Profiled with immunoSEQ multiplex PCR; TCRdb holds only in-frame clones, not every one. The sample has around 68,000 clones; 84% are singletons. The V gene's germline CDR1 is GTSNPN and CDR2 SVGIG (reference sequence). There are 14 residues in the CDR3. Trimming pared 3 bases from V and 7 bases from J, leaving 16 bases between. This chain uses TRBV30 with TRBJ1-5; maybe TRBD1 (5 bases). The receptor's source is a man between 45 and 60 years old in good health. The sequenced sample consisted of blood. The chain's CDR3 is CAWSGAGLRQPQHF. In nucleotides, the CDR3 is TGTGCCTGGAGCGGGGCAGGGCTGAGGCAGCCCCAGCATTTT. The full variable domain, rest sourced from reference TRBV30 and TRBJ1-5, is SQTIHQWPATLVQPVGSPLSLECTVEGTSNPNLYWYRQAAGRGLQLLFYSVGIGQISSEVPQNLSASRPQDRQFILSSKKLLLSDSGFYLCAWSGAGLRQPQHFGDGTRLSIL.